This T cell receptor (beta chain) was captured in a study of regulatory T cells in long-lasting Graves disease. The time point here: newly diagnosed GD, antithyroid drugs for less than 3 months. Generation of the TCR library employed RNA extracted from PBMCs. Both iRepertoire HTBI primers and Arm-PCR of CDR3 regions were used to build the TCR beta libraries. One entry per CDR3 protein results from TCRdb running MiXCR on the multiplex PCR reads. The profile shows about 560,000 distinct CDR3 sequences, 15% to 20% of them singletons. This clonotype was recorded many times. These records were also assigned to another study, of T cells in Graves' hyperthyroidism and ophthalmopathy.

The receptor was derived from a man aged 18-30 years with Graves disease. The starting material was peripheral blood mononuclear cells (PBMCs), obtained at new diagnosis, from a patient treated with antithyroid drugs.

CDR3 nucleotides: TGTGCCAGCAGTGACGGACCCGGGCCCAACAATGAGCAGTTCTTC. Translating it yields CASSDGPGPNNEQFF. The chain uses TRBV2 and TRBJ2-1; unclear D gene. The CDR3 spans 15 residues. Trimming took 3 bases from V and 5 from J, leaving 14 bases between them. CDR1 and CDR2 from the germline V gene are SNHLY and FYNNEI. Filled out from reference TRBV2 and TRBJ2-1, the complete variable domain reads EPEVTQTPSHQVTQMGQEVILRCVPISNHLYFYWYRQILGQKVEFLVSFYNNEISEKSEIFDDQFSVERPDGSNFTLKIRSTKLEDSAMYFCASSDGPGPNNEQFFGPGTRLTVL.